Reported below is one T cell receptor (beta chain). Germline trimming cut 6 bases from V and 6 bases from J; bases unmatched to any gene: 9. Germline lookup yields CDR1 SEHNR and CDR2 FQNEAQ (reference sequence). This CDR3 has 15 residues. This entry is derived from a study of blood T cell repertoires in COVID-19. About the study: PBMCs, B-cell-depleted T cells, or T cells provided the cDNA or gDNA that made up the material.

Generated by immunoSEQ multiplex PCR, the TCRdb table keeps only in-frame clones and is missing some. The repertoire holds some 180,000 clones, with approximately 91% as singletons. This chain uses TRBV7-9 with TRBJ2-2; 8 bases fit TRBD1. This receptor was taken from a man aged 18 to 29 with COVID-19, enrolled during active disease. Material for sequencing was peripheral blood. The CDR3 is CASRKDRGTAGELFF. The CDR3 nucleotides read TGTGCCAGCAGGAAAGACAGGGGAACGGCCGGGGAGCTGTTTTTT.